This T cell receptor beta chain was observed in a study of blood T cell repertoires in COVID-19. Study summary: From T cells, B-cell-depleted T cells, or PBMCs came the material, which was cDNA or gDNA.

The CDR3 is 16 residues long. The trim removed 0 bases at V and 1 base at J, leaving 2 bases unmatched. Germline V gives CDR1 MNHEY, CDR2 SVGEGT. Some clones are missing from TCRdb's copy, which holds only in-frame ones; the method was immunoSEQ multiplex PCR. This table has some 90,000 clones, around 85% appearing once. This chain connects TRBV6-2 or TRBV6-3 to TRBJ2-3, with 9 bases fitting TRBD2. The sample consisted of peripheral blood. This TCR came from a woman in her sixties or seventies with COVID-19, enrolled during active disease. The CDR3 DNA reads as TGTGCCAGCAGTTACTCCCCTAGCGGGGGCACAGATACGCAGTATTTT. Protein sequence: CASSYSPSGGTDTQYF.